The 21 T cell receptor beta chains below were found in one sample sequenced in a study of control samples from healthy donors and cancer patients. Measured with immunoSEQ multiplex PCR; TCRdb has only the in-frame clones, and not every one. The table has around 130,000 clones, 88% seen once. Sequenced input: blood. Receptors were obtained from a man in his fifties in good health.

This clone was picked up a small number of times. At one of its ends the junction is not consistent with the germline gene, which may arise from a read error. The rearrangement links TRBV2 to TRBJ2-3; TRBD2 aligns across 13 bases. The germline V gene encodes CDR1 SNHLY and CDR2 FYNNEI. This CDR3 spans 13 amino acids. CDR3 residues: CASSDPGTSGVDF. The CDR3 DNA sequence: TGTGCCAGCAGTGACCCCGGGACTAGCGGGGTGGATTTT.

The V and J genes are TRBV2 and TRBJ2-7; the match to TRBD1 covers 9 bases. Germline V lookup: CDR1 SNHLY, CDR2 FYNNEI. CDR3 length equals 15 residues. The junction had 7 bases not matched to a gene; V was cut back by 6 bases and J by 1 base. The CDR3 reads CASRVGTGLSYEQYF. The CDR3 bases are TGTGCCAGCAGAGTAGGGACAGGGCTATCCTACGAGCAGTACTTC.

The genes are TRBV7-9 and TRBJ2-1, with unresolved D. The germline V and J ends were trimmed by 5 bases and 7 bases, with 21 bases remaining between them. CDR3 length: 16 residues. Germline lookup yields CDR1 SEHNR and CDR2 FQNEAQ (reference sequence). CDR3 amino acids: CASSPSRQAFTNEQFF. DNA of the CDR3: TGTGCCAGCAGCCCATCGAGGCAGGCGTTTACTAATGAGCAGTTCTTC.

The chain employs TRBV19 and TRBJ1-2, with D hard to call. This CDR3 is 12 amino acids long. V was pared by 8 bases and J by 7 bases, with 14 bases between. Germline V gives CDR1 LNHDA, CDR2 SQIVND (reference sequence). The CDR3 loop is CASLDGASGYTF. Here the CDR3 DNA reads TGTGCCAGTCTGGACGGAGCAAGTGGCTACACCTTC. Using reference TRBV19 and TRBJ1-2 for the parts outside the CDR3, the full variable domain is DGGITQSPKYLFRKEGQNVTLSCEQNLNHDAMYWYRQDPGQGLRLIYYSQIVNDFQKGDIAEGYSVSREKKESFPLTVTSAQKNPTAFYLCASLDGASGYTFGSGTRLTVV.

This clone was detected only a few times. J is TRBJ1-2 and V is TRBV19, with 7 positions matching TRBD1. The CDR3 length is 14 residues. After removal of 2 bases from V and 2 bases from J, the junction contained 2 bases not matched to a gene. Looked up from germline, CDR1 is LNHDA and CDR2 is SQIVND (reference sequence). CDR3 nucleotides: TGTGCCAGTAGTATAACCAGGGGGAACTATGGCTACACCTTC. Protein sequence: CASSITRGNYGYTF.

This chain connects TRBV5-1 to TRBJ2-2; D is unclear. V was trimmed by 2 bases and J by 2 bases, leaving 7 bases between them. Per germline, CDR1 SGHRS and CDR2 YFSETQ. This CDR3 spans 14 amino acids. CDR3 region: CASSLPDNTGELFF. The DNA for the CDR3 is TGCGCCAGCAGCTTACCTGACAACACCGGGGAGCTGTTTTTT.

J is TRBJ2-1 and V is TRBV3-1 (or the pseudogene TRBV3-2), with D uncertain. The CDR3 is 13 amino acids. Germline V CDR1 and CDR2: LGHDT, YNNKEL (reference sequence). Trimming shortened V by 2 bases and J by 7 bases, and 9 bases separated the two germline ends. Here the CDR3 reads CASSQFQANEQFF. For the CDR3, the DNA is TGTGCCAGCAGCCAATTCCAAGCGAATGAGCAGTTCTTC.

The chain uses TRBV5-1 and TRBJ2-5; maybe TRBD1 (6 bases). The V gene lost 0 bases and the J gene lost 4 bases, with 16 bases spanning the gap. The CDR3 runs to 16 residues. Germline lookup yields CDR1 SGHRS and CDR2 YFSETQ. DNA for the CDR3: TGCGCCAGCAGCTTGGAACCAAACAGGGTTGCAGAGACCCAGTACTTC. As protein: CASSLEPNRVAETQYF.

CDR3 loop: CASSNRFGGPFHEQFF. The CDR3, as DNA: TGTGCCAGCAGCAACAGGTTCGGGGGGCCGTTCCATGAGCAGTTCTTC. J is TRBJ2-1 and V is TRBV9; possibly TRBD2 for D (7 bases). The germline CDR1 and CDR2 sequences are SGDLS and YYNGEE. Trimming took 4 bases from V and 8 from J, leaving 22 bases between them. The CDR3 consists of 16 residues.

This clone showed up just once. The CDR3 spells CASSLGTDYGYTF. In DNA, the CDR3 is TGTGCCAGCAGCCTAGGGACAGACTATGGCTACACCTTC. The chain uses TRBV6-4 and TRBJ1-2; 7 bases are a match to TRBD1. Trimming at V came to 6 bases and at J to 3 bases, leaving 4 bases not matched to a gene. CDR1 and CDR2 (germline): MRHNA, SNTAGT. The length of the CDR3 is 13 residues.

The chain couples TRBV2 to TRBJ2-7; D is ambiguous. V was clipped by 7 bases and J by 3 bases, with 16 bases between them. From germline, CDR1 is SNHLY and CDR2 FYNNEI. There are 14 residues in the CDR3. CDR3: CASTPRGGFYEQYF. Here the CDR3 DNA reads TGTGCCAGCACCCCGCGCGGCGGCTTCTACGAGCAGTACTTC. The entire variable domain, with the rest obtained from reference TRBV2 and TRBJ2-7, is as follows: EPEVTQTPSHQVTQMGQEVILRCVPISNHLYFYWYRQILGQKVEFLVSFYNNEISEKSEIFDDQFSVERPDGSNFTLKIRSTKLEDSAMYFCASTPRGGFYEQYFGPGTRLTVT.

This clone was seen once. The rearrangement joins TRBV30 to TRBJ1-2, with no clear D. Germline V lookup: CDR1 GTSNPN, CDR2 SVGIG (reference sequence). The ends were cut back, 4 bases at V and 7 bases at J, with 10 bases in the middle. The CDR3 consists of 11 residues. The DNA of the CDR3 is TGTGCCTGGACCGACACCGTTGGCTACACCTTC. As protein: CAWTDTVGYTF.

The CDR3 DNA reads TGTGCCAGCAGCTCTTGGGCGAACACTGAAGCTTTCTTT. As protein: CASSSWANTEAFF. This chain connects TRBV7-8 to TRBJ1-1; D uncertain. The CDR3 covers 13 residues. Trimming shortened V by 4 bases and J by 1 base, and 7 bases separated the two germline ends. Germline loops: CDR1 SGHVS, CDR2 FQNEAQ.

This clone was found once. The chain joins TRBV24-1 to TRBJ2-2, with D perhaps TRBD2 (5 bases). Germline CDR1 KGHDR, CDR2 SFDVKD. V lost 7 bases and J 1 base, leaving 12 bases between the germline ends. The CDR3 has 15 amino acids. CDR3 in amino acids: CATRGEGRNTGELFF. The CDR3 DNA sequence: TGTGCCACCAGGGGTGAGGGAAGGAACACCGGGGAGCTGTTTTTT.

This clone was observed a single time. The chain couples TRBV12-3 or TRBV12-4 to TRBJ1-5; D gene ambiguous. Trimming shortened V by 6 bases and J by 9 bases, and 9 bases separated the two germline ends. This CDR3 is built from 11 residues. The CDR3 bases are TGTGCCAGCAGGGATTTAGGGCCCCAGCATTTT. It is translated as CASRDLGPQHF.

The chain uses TRBV28 and TRBJ1-1, with TRBD1 identical over 9 bases. The V gene end was trimmed by 6 bases and the J gene end by 1 base; junction bases not matched to a gene: 3. Looked up from germline, CDR1 is MDHEN and CDR2 is SYDVKM. The CDR3 consists of 14 residues. CDR3 amino acids: CASSTGQGNTEAFF. CDR3 nucleotide sequence: TGTGCCAGCAGCACGGGACAGGGGAACACTGAAGCTTTCTTT.

V gene TRBV7-8 combines with J gene TRBJ1-4, with a weak D call TRBD1 (5 bases). V dropped 4 bases and J dropped 3 bases, with 12 bases sitting between them. The CDR3 runs 15 residues. Germline V CDR1 and CDR2: SGHVS, FQNEAQ. CDR3 loop: CASSYTPGPNEKLFF. CDR3 coding DNA: TGTGCCAGCAGCTATACCCCGGGACCTAATGAAAAACTGTTTTTT.

This chain connects TRBV11-3 to TRBJ2-1, with 8 bases aligning to TRBD1. Germline V gene lookup returns CDR1 SGHNT and CDR2 YENEEA. The V and J ends lost 1 base and 4 bases, in that order; junction bases with no gene match: 6. CDR3 length: 16 amino acids. The CDR3 DNA follows: TGTGCCAGCAGCTTAGCTCAGGGGGCGAAATACAATGAGCAGTTCTTC. Translated: CASSLAQGAKYNEQFF.

V usage is TRBV3-1 (or the pseudogene TRBV3-2) and J usage is TRBJ2-5; D not resolved. This CDR3 contains 14 residues. Trimming took off 3 bases at V and 5 bases at J, with 13 bases between the two ends. Germline CDR1 reads LGHDT; CDR2 reads YNNKEL (reference sequence). In DNA form, the CDR3 reads TGTGCCAGCAGCCATTATTCACCGAAGGAGACCCAGTACTTC. It yields the protein CASSHYSPKETQYF.

This clone was seen only once. The rearrangement links TRBV11-1 to TRBJ2-5; 12 positions match TRBD2. There are 16 residues in the CDR3. In germline, CDR1 is SGHAT, CDR2 FQDESV (reference sequence). Germline trimming cut 3 bases from V and 4 bases from J; bases unmatched to any gene: 6. This CDR3 reads CASSFRTSGARETQYF. In DNA form, the CDR3 reads TGTGCCAGCAGCTTCAGGACTAGCGGGGCTCGAGAGACCCAGTACTTC.

The chain links TRBV7-2 to TRBJ2-7; D is undetermined. There are 13 residues in the CDR3. The ends were cut back, 1 base at V and 6 bases at J, with 10 bases in the middle. CDR1 is SGHTA and CDR2 is FQGNSA in the germline V gene. For the CDR3, the DNA is TGTGCCAGCAGCTTAGGGTGGGGTCTCGAGCAGTACTTC. The encoded protein is CASSLGWGLEQYF.